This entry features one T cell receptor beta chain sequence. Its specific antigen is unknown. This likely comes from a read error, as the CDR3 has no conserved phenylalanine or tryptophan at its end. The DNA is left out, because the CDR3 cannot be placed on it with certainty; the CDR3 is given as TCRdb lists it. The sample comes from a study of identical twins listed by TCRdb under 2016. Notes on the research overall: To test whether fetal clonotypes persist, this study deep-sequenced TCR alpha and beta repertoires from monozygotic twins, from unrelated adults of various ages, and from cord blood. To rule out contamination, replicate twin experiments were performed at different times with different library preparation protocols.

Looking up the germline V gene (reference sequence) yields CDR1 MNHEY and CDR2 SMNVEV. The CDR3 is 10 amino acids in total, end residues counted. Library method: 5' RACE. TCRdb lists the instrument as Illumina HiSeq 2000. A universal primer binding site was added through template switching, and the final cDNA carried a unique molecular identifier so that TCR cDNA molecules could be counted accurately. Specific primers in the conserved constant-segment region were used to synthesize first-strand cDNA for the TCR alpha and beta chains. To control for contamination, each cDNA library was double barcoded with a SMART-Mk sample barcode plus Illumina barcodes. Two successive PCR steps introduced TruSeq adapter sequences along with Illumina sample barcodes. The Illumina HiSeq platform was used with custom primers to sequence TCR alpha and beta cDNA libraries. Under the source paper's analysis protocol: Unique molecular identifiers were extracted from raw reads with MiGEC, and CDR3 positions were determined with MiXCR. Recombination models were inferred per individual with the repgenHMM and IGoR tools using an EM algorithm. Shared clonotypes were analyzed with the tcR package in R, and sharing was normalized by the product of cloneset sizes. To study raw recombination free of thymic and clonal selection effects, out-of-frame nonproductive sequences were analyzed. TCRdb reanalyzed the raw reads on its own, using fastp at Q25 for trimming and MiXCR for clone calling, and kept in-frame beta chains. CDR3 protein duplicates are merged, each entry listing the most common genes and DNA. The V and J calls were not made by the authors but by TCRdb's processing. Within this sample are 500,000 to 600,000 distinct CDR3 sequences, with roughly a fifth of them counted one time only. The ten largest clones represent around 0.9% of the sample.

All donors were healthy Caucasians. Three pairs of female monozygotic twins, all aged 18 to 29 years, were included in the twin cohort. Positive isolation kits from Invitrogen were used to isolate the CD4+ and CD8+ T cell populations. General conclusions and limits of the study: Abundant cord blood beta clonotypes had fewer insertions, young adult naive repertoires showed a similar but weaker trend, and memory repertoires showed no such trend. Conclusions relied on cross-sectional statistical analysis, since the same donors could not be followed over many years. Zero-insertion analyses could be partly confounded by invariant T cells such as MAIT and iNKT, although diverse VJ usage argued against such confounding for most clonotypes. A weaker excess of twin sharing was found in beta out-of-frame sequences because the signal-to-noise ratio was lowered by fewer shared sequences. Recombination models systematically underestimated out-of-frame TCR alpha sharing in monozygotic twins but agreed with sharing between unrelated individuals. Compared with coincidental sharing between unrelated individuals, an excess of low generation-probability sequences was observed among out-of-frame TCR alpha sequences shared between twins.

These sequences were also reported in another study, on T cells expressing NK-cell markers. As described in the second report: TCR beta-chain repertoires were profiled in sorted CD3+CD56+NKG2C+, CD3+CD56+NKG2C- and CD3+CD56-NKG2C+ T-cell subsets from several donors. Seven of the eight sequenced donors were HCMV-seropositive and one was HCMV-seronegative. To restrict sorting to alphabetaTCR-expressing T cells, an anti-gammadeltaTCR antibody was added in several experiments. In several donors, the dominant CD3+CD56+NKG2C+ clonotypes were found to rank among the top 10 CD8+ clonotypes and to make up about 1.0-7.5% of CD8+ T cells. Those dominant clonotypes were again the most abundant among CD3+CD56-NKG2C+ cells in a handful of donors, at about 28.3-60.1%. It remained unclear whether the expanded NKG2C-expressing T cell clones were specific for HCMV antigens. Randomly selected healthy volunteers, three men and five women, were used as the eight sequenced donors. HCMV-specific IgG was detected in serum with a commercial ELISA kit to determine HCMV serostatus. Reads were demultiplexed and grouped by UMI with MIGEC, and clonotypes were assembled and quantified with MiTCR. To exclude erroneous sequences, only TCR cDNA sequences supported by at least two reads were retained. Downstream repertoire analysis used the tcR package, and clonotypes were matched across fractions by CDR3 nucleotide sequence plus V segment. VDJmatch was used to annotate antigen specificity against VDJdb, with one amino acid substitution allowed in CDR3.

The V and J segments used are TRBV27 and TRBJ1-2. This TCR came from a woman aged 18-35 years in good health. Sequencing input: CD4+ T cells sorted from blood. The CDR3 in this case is CASSHTTEPL.